The clone carrying this T cell receptor (beta chain) was counted a few times. Its antigen remains unknown. This record belongs to a study of long-term antiretroviral therapy in people with HIV. The CDR3 has 15 residues. Germline V gene data show CDR1 as SGHTA and CDR2 as FQGNSA. Trimming removed 3 bases from V and 5 bases from J, with 17 bases in between. Points from the study as a whole: When set beside controls, HIV repertoires had CDR3 length ranges that were narrower.

Participants who had HIV were, without exception, treated in the United States. The immunoSEQ assay was v3.0, run at survey level. This table comes from immunoSEQ multiplex PCR, and its TCRdb copy is limited to in-frame clones, with some not included. The profile shows some 38,000 clones, over 75% of them singletons. The chain employs TRBV7-2 and TRBJ2-7; the D gene could be TRBD1 or TRBD2 (6 bases each). Sequencing used unsorted PBMCs, obtained 1.5 years after starting antiretroviral therapy. This sequence was found in a man between 18 and 35 years old with HIV. The CDR3 spells CASSFVSGAYDEQYF. CDR3 DNA: TGTGCCAGCAGCTTCGTTTCGGGGGCATACGACGAGCAGTACTTC. Using reference TRBV7-2 and TRBJ2-7 for the parts outside the CDR3, the full variable domain is GAGVSQSPSNKVTEKGKDVELRCDPISGHTALYWYRQSLGQGLEFLIYFQGNSAPDKSGLPSDRFSAERTGGSVSTLTIQRTQQEDSAVYLCASSFVSGAYDEQYFGPGTRLTVT.